Each of the 20 T cell receptor beta chains below was sequenced from the same sample in a study of cytomegalovirus exposure and HLA in healthy donors. Primers for the PCR totalled 60 Vbeta and 13 Jbeta. Produced via immunoSEQ multiplex PCR; TCRdb's table is partial and in-frame only. The sample contains 150,000 to 200,000 clones, around 77% of which appear only once. The sequencing sample was made of PBMCs. The receptors derive from a man in his 60s in good health and CMV-seronegative.

With respect to this clone: The junction shows a germline mismatch at one end, possibly a read error. The V call is TRBV29-1, the J call TRBJ1-5; no reliable D call. This CDR3 comprises 11 residues. From germline, CDR1 is SQVTM and CDR2 ANQGSEA. DNA for the CDR3: TGCAGCGTTGGTGACAATCAGCCCCAGAATTTT. Encoded protein: CSVGDNQPQNF.

The V gene is TRBV9, the J gene TRBJ1-1; D is unclear. The CDR3 totals 14 residues. V lost 4 bases and J lost 5, with 15 bases in between. CDR1 SGDLS and CDR2 YYNGEE come from the germline V gene. The DNA for the CDR3 is TGTGCCAGCAGCCCCGTCGCCGGGAGTACTGAAGCTTTCTTT. Protein: CASSPVAGSTEAFF.

The J gene is TRBJ1-1, the V gene TRBV28; 8 positions match TRBD1. The CDR3 extends over 17 amino acids. V lost 0 bases, J lost 3 bases, and 9 bases stayed unmatched. Germline loops: CDR1 MDHEN, CDR2 SYDVKM. CDR3: CASSLWLRDRRYTEAFF. CDR3 DNA: TGTGCCAGCAGTTTATGGCTAAGGGACAGGAGGTACACTGAAGCTTTCTTT.

This clone was counted between two and nine times. The gene calls are TRBV5-1 and TRBJ1-2; TRBD1 might be the D (5 bases). CDR1 SGHRS and CDR2 YFSETQ come from the germline V gene. The CDR3 consists of 14 residues. Deletions cut 6 bases from V and 5 bases from J, with 17 bases between. CDR3 residues: CASTPSGGDYGYTF. The DNA of the CDR3 is TGCGCCAGCACCCCTAGCGGGGGGGATTATGGCTACACCTTC.

This clone was picked up a small number of times. The chain employs TRBV4-2 and TRBJ2-5; TRBD2 matches at 7 bases. The J call may be incorrect, as the DNA end agrees better with TRBJ2-7. CDR1 is LGHNA, CDR2 YNFKEQ, per germline. This CDR3 has 16 residues. The CDR3 loop is CASSQEASGNFYEQYF. CDR3 nucleotide sequence: TGTGCCAGCAGCCAAGAGGCTAGCGGAAATTTCTACGAGCAGTACTTC.

The V call is TRBV4-3, the J call TRBJ2-7; weak D call: TRBD1 (6 bases). The V and J ends lost 4 bases and 2 bases respectively, with 15 bases between them. The CDR3 runs 15 residues. Germline-derived CDR1 and CDR2 are LGHNA and YSLEER. The DNA of the CDR3 is TGCGCCAGCAGCCTATACCGGGACACGGCCTACGAGCAGTACTTC. It yields the protein CASSLYRDTAYEQYF.

The V gene is TRBV29-1, the J gene TRBJ2-5; possible D gene TRBD2, 6 bases. CDR1 and CDR2 (germline): SQVTM, ANQGSEA. The ends were cut back, 8 bases at V and 12 bases at J, with 19 bases in the middle. The CDR3 spans 11 residues. The chain's CDR3 is CSSAEGTSKYF. CDR3 coding DNA: TGCAGCTCCGCGGAGGGGACGAGCAAGTACTTC.

V gene TRBV4-3 combines with J gene TRBJ2-2; possibly TRBD2 for D (6 bases). The CDR3 is 15 amino acids. V dropped 1 base and J dropped 4 bases, with 10 bases sitting between them. The V gene's germline CDR1 is LGHNA and CDR2 YSLEER. CDR3 DNA: TGCGCCAGCAGCCAAGGAAGTAGCGGCACCGGGGAGCTGTTTTTT. It is translated as CASSQGSSGTGELFF.

This chain connects TRBV2 to TRBJ2-5; D perhaps matches TRBD2 (6 bases). Trimming took 6 bases from V and 3 from J, leaving 11 bases between them. Germline-derived CDR1 and CDR2 are SNHLY and FYNNEI. The CDR3 has 13 amino acids. The CDR3 coding sequence is TGTGCCAGCAGGGGACTGGGGGAAGAGACCCAGTACTTC. Encoded protein: CASRGLGEETQYF.

The DNA of the CDR3 is TGCGCCAGCAGCTCCGGGACAGGGTTCCGCGAGCAGTACTTC. This translates into CASSSGTGFREQYF. This chain joins TRBV5-1 and TRBJ2-7, with 9 bases matching TRBD1. CDR3 length: 14 residues. Germline V gene lookup returns CDR1 SGHRS and CDR2 YFSETQ. With 3 bases clipped from V and 6 bases from J, the junction kept 7 bases outside the gene matches.

V usage is TRBV11-2 and J usage is TRBJ2-7, with 8 bases aligning to TRBD2. Germline-derived CDR1 and CDR2 are SGHAT and FQNNGV. Trimming took 5 bases from V and 2 from J; bases not matched to a gene: 2. The length of the CDR3 is 13 residues. The CDR3 spells CASSQAGAYEQYF. CDR3 DNA: TGTGCCAGCAGCCAAGCGGGGGCCTACGAGCAGTACTTC. The variable domain in full, completed from reference TRBV11-2 and TRBJ2-7, reads EAGVAQSPRYKIIEKRQSVAFWCNPISGHATLYWYQQILGQGPKLLIQFQNNGVVDDSQLPKDRFSAERLKGVDSTLKIQPAKLEDSAVYLCASSQAGAYEQYFGPGTRLTVT.

The V gene is TRBV29-1, the J gene TRBJ2-7; TRBD2 aligns across 11 bases. V was pared by 3 bases and J by 1 base, with 5 bases of the junction left unmatched. The CDR3 consists of 15 residues. Germline V gene data show CDR1 as SQVTM and CDR2 as ANQGSEA. The CDR3 coding sequence is TGCAGCGTTGATGGACTAGCGGGCCGATCCTACGAGCAGTACTTC. Its protein is CSVDGLAGRSYEQYF.

This chain uses TRBV28 with TRBJ2-1, with D possibly TRBD2 on 6 matching bases. Germline-derived CDR1 and CDR2 are MDHEN and SYDVKM. CDR3 size: 13 residues. V was clipped by 10 bases and J by 5 bases, with 15 bases between them. The CDR3 spells CATSGAKNNEQFF. The CDR3 nucleotides are TGTGCCACCTCGGGAGCCAAAAACAATGAGCAGTTCTTC.

This chain joins TRBV29-1 and TRBJ1-3, with D perhaps matching TRBD1 (6 bases). From germline, CDR1 is SQVTM and CDR2 ANQGSEA. The germline V and J ends were trimmed by 5 bases and 2 bases, with 28 bases remaining between them. The CDR3 is 19 amino acids. CDR3 sequence (DNA): TGCAGCGTTAGCGTACCAGGGGAGTCGATCGTCCCCACTGGAAACACCATATATTTT. Translation: CSVSVPGESIVPTGNTIYF. Drawing the rest from reference TRBV29-1 and TRBJ1-3, the complete variable domain is SAVISQKPSRDICQRGTSLTIQCQVDSQVTMMFWYRQQPGQSLTLIATANQGSEATYESGFVIDKFPISRPNLTFSTLTVSNMSPEDSSIYLCSVSVPGESIVPTGNTIYFGEGSWLTVV.

V is TRBV6-1 and J is TRBJ2-4; 7 bases line up with TRBD1. Germline trimming cut 3 bases from V and 2 bases from J; bases unmatched to any gene: 10. This CDR3 has 17 residues. Germline V gene sequence: CDR1 MNHNS, CDR2 SASEGT. In nucleotides, the CDR3 is TGTGCCAGCAGTGAGGAGGCAGGGGGTCTGCCCAAAAACATTCAGTACTTC. Encoded protein: CASSEEAGGLPKNIQYF.

Only one count was recorded for this clone. The rearrangement uses TRBV7-2 and TRBJ1-1; 8 positions match TRBD1. Per the germline V gene, CDR1 is SGHTA and CDR2 is FQGNSA. Trimming removed 5 bases from V and 4 bases from J; junction bases left unmatched: 9. The CDR3 is 15 amino acids. The chain's CDR3 is CASSTWTGKATEAFF. CDR3 nucleotide sequence: TGTGCCAGCAGCACGTGGACAGGGAAGGCCACTGAAGCTTTCTTT.

The chain employs TRBV7-9 and TRBJ2-1, with 9 positions matching TRBD1. Trimming at V came to 1 base and at J to 9 bases, leaving 10 bases not matched to a gene. CDR3 length: 16 amino acids. Germline values: CDR1 SEHNR, CDR2 FQNEAQ (reference sequence). Here the CDR3 reads CASSLVTGQGRGEQFF. The CDR3 DNA reads as TGTGCCAGCAGCTTAGTTACAGGACAGGGGAGGGGTGAGCAGTTCTTC.

The V call is TRBV5-1, the J call TRBJ1-5, with D maybe TRBD1 (5 bases). The length of the CDR3 is 14 residues. Trimming cost V 0 bases and J 7 bases, with 11 bases left between them. The germline gives CDR1 SGHRS, CDR2 YFSETQ. The CDR3 here is CASSLVQGGQPQHF. CDR3 DNA: TGCGCCAGCAGCTTGGTCCAGGGTGGGCAGCCCCAGCATTTT.

The count of this clone is one. The V and J genes are TRBV2 and TRBJ1-1; unclear D gene. Between the trimmed V and J ends, which lost 9 bases and 0 bases, there was a span of 29 bases. The CDR3 sequence is 19 residues long. The germline V gene has CDR1 SNHLY and CDR2 FYNNEI. In DNA form, the CDR3 reads TGTGCCAGTTGCCCCCAGAGTTGGGGAGTGGGGTATATGAACACTGAAGCTTTCTTT. Translated, it gives CASCPQSWGVGYMNTEAFF.

This chain uses TRBV5-1 with TRBJ1-4; D possibly corresponds to TRBD1 (5 bases). V shed 0 bases and J shed 0 bases, with 21 bases lying between them. CDR3 length: 20 amino acids. Germline V lookup: CDR1 SGHRS, CDR2 YFSETQ. Written as DNA, the CDR3 is TGCGCCAGCAGCTTGGCCGGAAGGGGTTTGCCTCTCTCAACTAATGAAAAACTGTTTTTT. This sequence encodes CASSLAGRGLPLSTNEKLFF.